This TCR beta chain appears in the sequencing data of a study of graft-versus-host responses after intestinal transplantation. About the research overall: Recipients underwent multivisceral, liver-intestinal, or isolated intestinal transplants. Uniformly, recipients were administered anti-thymocyte globulin induction with subsequent tacrolimus and steroids for approximately 3 years.

Trimming removed 4 bases from V and 5 bases from J; junction bases left unmatched: 9. CDR3 length: 14 amino acids. Germline CDR1 reads SQVTM; CDR2 reads ANQGSEA. About this clone itself: Its target is not known.

The table came from immunoSEQ multiplex PCR; TCRdb's copy has only in-frame clones and leaves some out. The sample has roughly 120,000 clones, approximately 90% seen once. Findings and caveats of the study: In recipient marrow, GvH clones were found, and some appeared first in ileum or blood. High graft-versus-host to host-versus-graft clonal ratios were seen in allografts of patients with graft-donor T cell macrochimerism.

Sequenced material: unstimulated CD4+ T cells sorted from spleen or lymph node cells, taken before intestinal transplant. This receptor was identified in a human donor who received an intestinal transplant. This sequence joins TRBV29-1 and TRBJ1-2, with 8 bases aligning to TRBD1. Written as DNA, the CDR3 is TGCAGCGTTGGAATAAGGGACAGGATTTATGGCTACACCTTC. This codes for CSVGIRDRIYGYTF.